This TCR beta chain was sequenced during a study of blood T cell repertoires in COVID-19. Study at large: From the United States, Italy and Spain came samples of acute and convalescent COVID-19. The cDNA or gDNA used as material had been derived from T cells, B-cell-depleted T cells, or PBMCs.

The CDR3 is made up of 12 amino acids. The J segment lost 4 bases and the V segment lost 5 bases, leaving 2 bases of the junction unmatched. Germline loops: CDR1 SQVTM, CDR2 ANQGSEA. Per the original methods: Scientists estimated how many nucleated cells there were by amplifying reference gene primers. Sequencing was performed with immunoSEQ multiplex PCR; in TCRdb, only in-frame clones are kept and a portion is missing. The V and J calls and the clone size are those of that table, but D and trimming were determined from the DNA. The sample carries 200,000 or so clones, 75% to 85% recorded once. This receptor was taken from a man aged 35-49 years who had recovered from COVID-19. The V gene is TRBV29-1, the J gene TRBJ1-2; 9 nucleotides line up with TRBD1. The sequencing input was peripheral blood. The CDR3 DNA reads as TGCAGCGTTACAGGGGGCCGCTATGGCTACACCTTC. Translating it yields CSVTGGRYGYTF.